Listed below are T cell receptor beta chains from one sample, sequenced in a study of blood T cell repertoires in COVID-19. Clones were read by immunoSEQ multiplex PCR, and TCRdb kept only the in-frame ones, dropping some. In the table there are over 150,000 clones, about 81% of which are singletons. The sample comprised PBMCs or T cells enriched from blood (not recorded which). The receptors were gathered from a young woman who had recovered from COVID-19. The CDR3 runs from the conserved cysteine through the conserved F or W. Fields, in order: clone size, J gene, D gene, V gene, CDR3 DNA, CDR3 protein. D genes are given only for firm matches. Clone size is shown for a subset of rows, as once, few, many or a class of expanded clone.

NA,TRBJ1-5,TRBD1,TRBV10-3,TGTGCCATCAGTGAGCGGACAGGAAGCAATCAGCCCCAGCATTTT,CAISERTGSNQPQHF
NA,TRBJ1-2,TRBD1,TRBV3-1/TRBV3-2,TGTGCCAGCAGCCTTTGGACAGGGGGAAACTCAAACTATGGCTACACCTTC,CASSLWTGGNSNYGYTF
NA,TRBJ1-3,NA,TRBV18,TGTGCCAGCTACGAGAGCTCTGGAAACACCATATATTTT,CASYESSGNTIYF
NA,TRBJ2-1,TRBD1,TRBV3-1/TRBV3-2,TGTGCCAGCAGCCGGTCGGACAGGGGAGACTACAATGAGCAGTTCTTC,CASSRSDRGDYNEQFF
NA,TRBJ1-1,NA,TRBV27,TGTGCCAGCAGTTTAGCCCCAACAGGGACATGGAACACTGAAGCTTTCTTT,CASSLAPTGTWNTEAFF
NA,TRBJ2-3,NA,TRBV3-1/TRBV3-2,TGTGCCAGCAGCCAACGGGGCTCGGCGGGGACGCAGTATTTT,CASSQRGSAGTQYF
NA,TRBJ2-1,NA,TRBV11-3,TGTGCCAGCAGCCAGATACACAATGAGCAGTTCTTC,CASSQIHNEQFF
NA,TRBJ2-7,NA,TRBV19,TGTGCCAGTAGTATTGGGAGTGGGAGTATCGCCTACGAGCAGTACTTC,CASSIGSGSIAYEQYF
NA,TRBJ1-1,NA,TRBV5-8,TGTGCCAGCAGCTCCGGGACACCTTTTTGGAACACTGAAGCTTTCTTT,CASSSGTPFWNTEAFF
few,TRBJ2-1,NA,TRBV7-6,TGTGCCAGCAGCTTAGCGCCAGGGGTGGGTTTCAATGAGCAGTTCTTC,CASSLAPGVGFNEQFF
few,TRBJ1-3,NA,TRBV5-6,TGTGCCAGCGGCCTGCCTGGAAACACCATATATTTT,CASGLPGNTIYF
NA,TRBJ1-2,NA,TRBV27,TGTGCCAGCAGTTTACAGGGCGGAGGCTACACCTTC,CASSLQGGGYTF
NA,TRBJ2-5,NA,TRBV9,TGTGCCAGCAGCGTAGGAGGTCGGGGGCAAGAGACCCAGTACTTC,CASSVGGRGQETQYF
NA,TRBJ1-2,NA,TRBV6-5,TGTGCCGCAGGGGAGGGTCTACGGTATGGCTACACCTTC,CAAGEGLRYGYTF
NA,TRBJ1-5,NA,TRBV30,TGTGCCTGGAGAGGAGGCTGGGCACATAGCAATCAGCCCCAGCATTTT,CAWRGGWAHSNQPQHF
NA,TRBJ1-4,TRBD1,TRBV28,TGTGCCAGCAGTTTAGGGACAGGGTTTTTGGGTGAAAAACTGTTTTTT,CASSLGTGFLGEKLFF